This TCR beta chain is from a study of T-cell memory formation after mild COVID-19. About the study: Among the donors, TCR clusters were largely specific to each donor.

In germline, CDR1 is MDHEN, CDR2 SYDVKM. The ends lost 6 bases at V and 7 bases at J; junction bases unmatched: 4. The CDR3 contains 13 residues. This clonotype was found a few times. Each CDR3 protein gets one entry after TCRdb re-called the 5' RACE reads with MiXCR. The sample holds 350,000 to 450,000 distinct CDR3 sequences; roughly an eighth are singletons and the top ten take about 22%. The J gene is TRBJ2-4, the V gene TRBV28, with 9 nucleotides matching TRBD1. The TCR comes from a man aged 18 to 29 who had mild COVID-19 (a few samples of this study predate the infection). Cell type and time point are not known. The sequenced sample consisted of PBMCs or a T cell subset sorted from them (not recorded which). CDR3 sequence reads: CASRQGAGNIQYF. The CDR3 DNA reads as TGTGCCAGCAGACAGGGGGCTGGGAACATTCAGTACTTC.